Included here is one T cell receptor (beta chain) sequence, with context. What it recognizes is unknown. This sample is drawn from a study of T-cell memory formation after mild COVID-19. TCRdb used MiXCR to reprocess the 5' RACE reads, holding one entry per CDR3 protein. Of almost 350,000 distinct CDR3 sequences listed, 20% to 25% are singletons. Study outcomes and limitations: Pre-infection memory contained some responding clones, which suggested that cross-reactive memory had joined.

CDR3 length: 12 amino acids. The rearrangement joins TRBV3-2 to TRBJ1-2; TRBD1 was called by the table and not checked on the DNA. TRBV3-2 is termed a pseudogene. The sample comprised PBMCs or a T cell subset sorted from them (not recorded which). The sequence derives from a young man who had mild COVID-19 (a few samples of this study predate the infection). Cell type and time point are not known. The CDR3 region has the DNA TGTGCCAGCAGCCACGGTCAGGGCGGCTACACCTTC. It translates to CASSHGQGGYTF.